The text below deals with one TCR beta chain. The sample originates from a study of cytomegalovirus exposure and HLA in healthy donors. Researchers ran the PCR with 60 Vbeta and 13 Jbeta primers. The assay was immunoSEQ multiplex PCR, and TCRdb's table has in-frame clones only and misses some. In the table there are some 85,000 clones, approximately 78% of which are singletons. CDR3 length: 12 residues. Deletions cut 6 bases from V and 5 bases from J, with 11 bases between. The germline CDR1 and CDR2 sequences are MDHEN and SYDVKM. The sample comprised PBMCs. This TCR derives from a woman aged 40 to 50 in good health and CMV-seropositive. The chain is built from TRBV28 and TRBJ2-7, with D hard to call. CDR3 region: CASSRSPNEQYF. The CDR3, as DNA: TGTGCCAGCAGCCGAAGCCCTAACGAGCAGTACTTC.